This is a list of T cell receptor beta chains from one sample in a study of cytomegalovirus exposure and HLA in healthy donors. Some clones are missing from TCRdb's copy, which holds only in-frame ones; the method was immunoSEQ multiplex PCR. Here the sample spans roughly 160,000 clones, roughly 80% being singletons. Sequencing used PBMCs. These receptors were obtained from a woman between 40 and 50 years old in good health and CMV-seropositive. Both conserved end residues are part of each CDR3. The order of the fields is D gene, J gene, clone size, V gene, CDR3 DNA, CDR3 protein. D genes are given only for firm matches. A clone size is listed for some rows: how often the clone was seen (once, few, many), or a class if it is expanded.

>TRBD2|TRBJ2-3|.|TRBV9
TGTGCCAGCAGCGCGGGACTAGCCACAGATACGCAGTATTTT
CASSAGLATDTQYF
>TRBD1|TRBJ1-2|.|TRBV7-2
TGTGCCAGCAGCTCTCAGACAGGGAGGTTGCGTGGCTACACCTTC
CASSSQTGRLRGYTF
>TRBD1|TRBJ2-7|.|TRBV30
TGTGCCTGGAGTGTATCAGGGGGTTACGAGCAGTACTTC
CAWSVSGGYEQYF
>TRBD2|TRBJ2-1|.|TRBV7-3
TGTGCCAGCAGCTTTAGCGGGACTACTTCTAATGAGCAGTTCTTC
CASSFSGTTSNEQFF
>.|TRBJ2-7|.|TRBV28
TGTGCCAGCAGACAGACCTACGAGCAGTACTTC
CASRQTYEQYF
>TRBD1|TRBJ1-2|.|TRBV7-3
TGTGCCAGCAGCTTATCCCCGGGACAGGGGGCGGGGGGCTACACCTTC
CASSLSPGQGAGGYTF
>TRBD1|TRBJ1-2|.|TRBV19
TGTGCCAGTAAAGACAGGGGGCGATGTGGCTACACCTTC
CASKDRGRCGYTF
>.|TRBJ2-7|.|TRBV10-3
TGTGCCATCAGTGAGGCGGCAGCCTACGAGCAGTACTTC
CAISEAAAYEQYF
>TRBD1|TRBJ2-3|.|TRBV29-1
TGCAGCGTAGCTGGGACAGGGAGCACAGATACGCAGTATTTT
CSVAGTGSTDTQYF
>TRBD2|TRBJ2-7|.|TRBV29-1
TGCAGCTTCAGGACTAGCGGGAGTTACGAGCAGTACTTC
CSFRTSGSYEQYF
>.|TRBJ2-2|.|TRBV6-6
TGTGCCAGCAGTTACTTCGGACAAAACACCGGGGAGCTGTTTTTT
CASSYFGQNTGELFF
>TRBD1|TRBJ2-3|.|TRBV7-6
TGTGCCAGCAGCTTAGTACGGTGGACAGGGAGCACAGATACGCAGTATTTT
CASSLVRWTGSTDTQYF
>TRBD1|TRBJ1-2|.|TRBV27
TGTGCCAGCAGTCCACGACAGGGCGAGGGCTATGGCTACACCTTC
CASSPRQGEGYGYTF
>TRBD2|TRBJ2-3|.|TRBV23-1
TGCGCCAGCAGTCAATCCCCCGGGACTAGTACAGATACGCAGTATTTT
CASSQSPGTSTDTQYF
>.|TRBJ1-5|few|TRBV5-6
TGTGCCAGCAGCTTGTGGGCCGGGAGGGATCAGCCCCAGCATTTT
CASSLWAGRDQPQHF
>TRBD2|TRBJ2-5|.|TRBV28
TGTGCCAGCAGTTATGGGGGGGAGGGGCAAGAGACCCAGTACTTC
CASSYGGEGQETQYF
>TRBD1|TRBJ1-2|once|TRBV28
TGTGCCAGCAGCTCCCCGTCAGGGGGCCAAGGCTACACCTTC
CASSSPSGGQGYTF
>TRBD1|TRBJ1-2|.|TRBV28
TGTGCGACCCTGAGGGGACAGGGTAGTTATGGCTACACCTTC
CATLRGQGSYGYTF
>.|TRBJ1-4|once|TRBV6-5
TGTGCCAGCAGTTCCTCCGGGACACATGAAAAACTGTTTTTT
CASSSSGTHEKLFF
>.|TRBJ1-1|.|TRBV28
TGTGCCAGCAGTTTAGGGGGGTGGGAAACTGAAGCTTTCTTT
CASSLGGWETEAFF
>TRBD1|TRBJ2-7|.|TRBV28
TGTGCCAGCGGCCCTTGGGGGCGGAGGACAGGGGGTCCCCCGGAGCAGTACTTC
CASGPWGRRTGGPPEQYF
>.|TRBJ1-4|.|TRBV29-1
TGCAGCGTCTCAAACCGCGGGACAACTAATGAAAAACTGTTTTTT
CSVSNRGTTNEKLFF
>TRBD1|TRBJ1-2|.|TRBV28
TGTGCCAGCAGTTTAGACAGGGTGGATGGCTACACCTTC
CASSLDRVDGYTF
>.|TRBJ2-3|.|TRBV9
TGTGCCAGCACCTATGGGCTACAGGCGGATACGCAGTATTTT
CASTYGLQADTQYF
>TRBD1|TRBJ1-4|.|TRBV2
TGTGCCAGCAGTTCACAGGGGGCACCGGATGAAAAACTGTTTTTT
CASSSQGAPDEKLFF
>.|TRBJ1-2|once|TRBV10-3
TGTGCCATCAGTGGAGATAAAATAGCATCAAACTATGGCTACACCTTC
CAISGDKIASNYGYTF
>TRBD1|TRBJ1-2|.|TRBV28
TGTGCCAGCATCAAGACAGGGCCGTATGGCTACACCTTC
CASIKTGPYGYTF
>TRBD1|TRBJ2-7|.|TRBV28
TGTGCCAGCAGTTTGGACAGGGTTGAGCAGTACTTC
CASSLDRVEQYF
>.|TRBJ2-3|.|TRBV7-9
TGTGCCAGCAGCTTATCGGGACTCATCACAGATACGCAGTATTTT
CASSLSGLITDTQYF
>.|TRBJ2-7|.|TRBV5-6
TGTGCCAGCAGCTTTTGGCGGAACCCCTACGAGCAGTACTTC
CASSFWRNPYEQYF
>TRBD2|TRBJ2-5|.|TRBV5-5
TGTGCCAGCAGCTTAGGGGAGACGGGAGGCCGGCGAGGCCAGTACTTC
CASSLGETGGRRGQYF
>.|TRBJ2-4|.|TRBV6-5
TGTGCCAGCACCGGGGAAGCCAAAAACATTCAGTACTTC
CASTGEAKNIQYF
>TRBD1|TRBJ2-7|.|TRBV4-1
TGCGCCAGCAGCCAAGCGGACAGGGCCTACGAGCAGTACTTC
CASSQADRAYEQYF
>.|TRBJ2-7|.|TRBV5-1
TGCGCCAGCAGCTTGGTAGGGAGCCCGGAGACCTACGAGCAGTACTTC
CASSLVGSPETYEQYF
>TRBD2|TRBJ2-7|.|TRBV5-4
TGTGCCAGCAGCTTGAGCAAACTAGCGGGAACTTTCTACGAGCAGTACTTC
CASSLSKLAGTFYEQYF
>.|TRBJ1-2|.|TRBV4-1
TGCGCCAGCAGCCAAGGGTGGGGGGGCGGCATCTATGGCTACACCTTC
CASSQGWGGGIYGYTF
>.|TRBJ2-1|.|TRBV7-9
TGTTCCAGCAGCCCACGGGGGATCGGTCCCCTGGGTGAGCAGTTCTTC
CSSSPRGIGPLGEQFF
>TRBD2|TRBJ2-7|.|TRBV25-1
TGTGCCAGCAAAGGGACTAGCGGATACGAGCAGTACTTC
CASKGTSGYEQYF
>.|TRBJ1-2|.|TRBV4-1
TGCGCCAGCAGCCCGGGGAGAGAGCGTACCGGAGGTTATGGCTACACCTTC
CASSPGRERTGGYGYTF
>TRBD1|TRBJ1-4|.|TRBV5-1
TGCGCCAGCGCCAGGGGGCGCGATGAAAAACTGTTTTTT
CASARGRDEKLFF
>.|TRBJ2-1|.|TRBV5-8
TGTGCCAGCAGCGAACTTGTCAATGAGCAGTTCTTC
CASSELVNEQFF
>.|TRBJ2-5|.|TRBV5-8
TGTGCCAGCAGCACAGCGGGCTTGGAGGAGACCCAGTACTTC
CASSTAGLEETQYF
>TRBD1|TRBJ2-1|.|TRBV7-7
TGTGCTAGCAGCTCCACGACGGGACAGCACTACAATGAGCAGTTCTTC
CASSSTTGQHYNEQFF
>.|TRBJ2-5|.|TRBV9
TGTGCCAGCAGCGTAGGGTCTAGGCAAACCCAAGAGACCCAGTACTTC
CASSVGSRQTQETQYF
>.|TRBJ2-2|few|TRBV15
TGTGCCACCAGCAGAGATCCGACCGGGGAGCTGTTTTTT
CATSRDPTGELFF
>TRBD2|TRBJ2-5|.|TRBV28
TGTGCCAGCAGTCCCATCGGCGGGAGAGGGGAGACCCAGTACTTC
CASSPIGGRGETQYF
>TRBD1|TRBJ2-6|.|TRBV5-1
TGCGCCAGCAGCTTACCGGGACAGGGGGCGGCTGGGGCCAACGTCCTGACTTTC
CASSLPGQGAAGANVLTF
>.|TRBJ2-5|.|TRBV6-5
TGTGCCAGCAGGGGGCCGTCCTTCCCGACCCAGTACTTC
CASRGPSFPTQYF